Reported below is one T cell receptor (beta chain). V lost 2 bases to trimming and J lost 4 bases; unmatched junction nucleotides: 3. Looked up from germline, CDR1 is MNHNS and CDR2 is SASEGT. This CDR3 comprises 14 residues. Per the authors' pipeline: Amplification of reference gene primers provided the estimated nucleated cell counts. Sequencing was performed with immunoSEQ multiplex PCR; in TCRdb, only in-frame clones are kept and a portion is missing. For V, J and clone size, that table is used; D and trimming come from the DNA. The repertoire holds about 310,000 clones, with more than 70% as singletons. The data stem from a study of blood T cell repertoires in COVID-19. Turning to the study itself: Some COVID-19 samples were acute and others convalescent; all came from the United States, Italy and Spain. PBMCs, B-cell-depleted T cells, or T cells provided the cDNA or gDNA that made up the material.

The chain combines TRBV6-1 with TRBJ1-1; TRBD1 agrees at 8 bases. The sequence came from a woman aged 45-65 years who had recovered from COVID-19. The sequenced sample was peripheral blood. The CDR3 loop reads CASSEMGTGTEAFF. In DNA form, the CDR3 reads TGTGCCAGCAGTGAAATGGGGACAGGCACTGAAGCTTTCTTT.